Here is one T cell receptor (beta chain) with its context. Its antigen is still unknown. The data are from a study of brain T cells in children with intractable seizures. The sequenced cases were selected for having the highest brain T cell transcript signatures. Sequenced by immunoSEQ multiplex PCR; TCRdb stores in-frame clones only, minus some. Found here are 8,500 to 9,500 clones, approximately 69% of them singletons; the top ten hold 18%. Study outcomes and limitations: Pre-surgery blood may have been undersampled, hiding some clones. Viral specificity was inferred only from CDR3 similarity; HCMV serostatus was unknown. Each case's top public CDR3 resembled known HCMV, EBV or influenza A CDR3s.

Germline CDR1 is MNHEY and CDR2 is SVGEGT. The CDR3 runs 17 residues. Trimming cost V 4 bases and J 4 bases; bases outside gene matches: 11. This sequence was found in a girl aged 2-10 years with tuberous sclerosis and intractable seizures. Sample: resected brain tissue, taken at surgery. The chain carries TRBV6-2 or TRBV6-3 and TRBJ1-2; 11 bases fit TRBD1. CDR3 protein: CASSSPGQGENPYGYTF. In nucleotides, the CDR3 is TGTGCCAGCAGTTCCCCGGGACAGGGGGAAAATCCCTATGGCTACACCTTC.